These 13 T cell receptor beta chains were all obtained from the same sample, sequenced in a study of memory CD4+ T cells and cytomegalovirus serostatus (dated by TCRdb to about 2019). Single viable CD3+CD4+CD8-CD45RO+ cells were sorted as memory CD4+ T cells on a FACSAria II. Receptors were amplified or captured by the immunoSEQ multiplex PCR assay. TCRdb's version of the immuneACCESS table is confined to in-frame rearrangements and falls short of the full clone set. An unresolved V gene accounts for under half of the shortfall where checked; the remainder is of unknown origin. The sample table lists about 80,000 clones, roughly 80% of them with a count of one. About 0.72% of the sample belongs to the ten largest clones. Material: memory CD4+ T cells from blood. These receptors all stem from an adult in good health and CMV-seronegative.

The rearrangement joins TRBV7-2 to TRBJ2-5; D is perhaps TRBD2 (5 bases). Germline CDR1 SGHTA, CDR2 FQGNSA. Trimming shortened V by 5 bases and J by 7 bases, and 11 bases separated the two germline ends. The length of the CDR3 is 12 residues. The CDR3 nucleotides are TGTGCCAGCAGCCCTGGACTCGGGACCCAGTACTTC. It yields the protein CASSPGLGTQYF.

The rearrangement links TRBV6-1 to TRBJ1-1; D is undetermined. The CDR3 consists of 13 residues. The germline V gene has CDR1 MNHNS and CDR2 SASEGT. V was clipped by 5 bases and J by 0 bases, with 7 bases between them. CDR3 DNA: TGTGCCAGCAGTAACCAAATGAACACTGAAGCTTTCTTT. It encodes CASSNQMNTEAFF.

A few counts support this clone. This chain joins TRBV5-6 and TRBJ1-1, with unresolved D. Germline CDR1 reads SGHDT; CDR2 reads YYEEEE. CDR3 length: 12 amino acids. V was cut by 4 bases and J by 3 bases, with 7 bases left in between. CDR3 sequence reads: CASSRQYTEAFF. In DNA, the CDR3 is TGTGCCAGCAGCCGTCAATACACTGAAGCTTTCTTT.

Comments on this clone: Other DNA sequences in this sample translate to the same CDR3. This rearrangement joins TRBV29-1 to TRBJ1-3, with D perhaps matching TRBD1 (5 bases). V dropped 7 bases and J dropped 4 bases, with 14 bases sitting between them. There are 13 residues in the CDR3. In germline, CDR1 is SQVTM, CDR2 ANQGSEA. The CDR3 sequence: CSGRRDLGNTIYF. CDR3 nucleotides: TGCAGCGGGCGAAGGGACTTAGGAAACACCATATATTTT.

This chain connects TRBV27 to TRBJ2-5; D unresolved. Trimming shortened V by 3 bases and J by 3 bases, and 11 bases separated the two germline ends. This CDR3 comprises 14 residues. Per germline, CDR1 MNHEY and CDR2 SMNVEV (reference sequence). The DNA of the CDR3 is TGTGCCAGCAGTTTGTCACAGCTTAAAGAGACCCAGTACTTC. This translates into CASSLSQLKETQYF.

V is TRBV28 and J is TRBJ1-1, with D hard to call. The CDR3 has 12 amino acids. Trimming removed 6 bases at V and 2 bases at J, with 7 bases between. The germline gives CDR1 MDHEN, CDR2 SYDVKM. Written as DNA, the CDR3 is TGTGCCAGCAGAGTACCTAACACTGAAGCTTTCTTT. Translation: CASRVPNTEAFF.

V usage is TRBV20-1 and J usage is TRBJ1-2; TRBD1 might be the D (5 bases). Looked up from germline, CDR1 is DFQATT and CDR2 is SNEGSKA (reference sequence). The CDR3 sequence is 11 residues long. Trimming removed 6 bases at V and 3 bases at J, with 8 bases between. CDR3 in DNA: TGCAGTGCACGGGGGGACTATGGCTACACCTTC. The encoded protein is CSARGDYGYTF.

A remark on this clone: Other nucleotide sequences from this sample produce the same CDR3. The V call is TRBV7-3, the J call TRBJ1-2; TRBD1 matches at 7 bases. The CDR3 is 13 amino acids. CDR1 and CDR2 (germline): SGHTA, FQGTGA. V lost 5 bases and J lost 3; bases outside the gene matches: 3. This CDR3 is CASSPGTDYGYTF. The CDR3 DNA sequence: TGTGCCAGCAGCCCGGGGACAGACTATGGCTACACCTTC. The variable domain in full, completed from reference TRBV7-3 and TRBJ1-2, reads GAGVSQTPSNKVTEKGKYVELRCDPISGHTALYWYRQSLGQGPEFLIYFQGTGAADDSGLPNDRFFAVRPEGSVSTLKIQRTERGDSAVYLCASSPGTDYGYTFGSGTRLTVV.

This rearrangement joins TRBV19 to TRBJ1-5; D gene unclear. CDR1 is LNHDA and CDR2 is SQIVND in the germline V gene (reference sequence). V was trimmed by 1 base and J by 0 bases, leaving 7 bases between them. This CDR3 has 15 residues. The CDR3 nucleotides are TGTGCCAGTAGTATAGGGGGAAGTAGCAATCAGCCCCAGCATTTT. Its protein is CASSIGGSSNQPQHF.

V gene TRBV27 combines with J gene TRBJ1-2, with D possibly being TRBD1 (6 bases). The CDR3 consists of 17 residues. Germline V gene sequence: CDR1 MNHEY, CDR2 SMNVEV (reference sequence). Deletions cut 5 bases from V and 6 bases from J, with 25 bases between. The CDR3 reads CASSPSAGGQPLDGYTF. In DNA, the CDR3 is TGTGCCAGCAGTCCGTCCGCCGGGGGGCAGCCCCTTGATGGCTACACCTTC.

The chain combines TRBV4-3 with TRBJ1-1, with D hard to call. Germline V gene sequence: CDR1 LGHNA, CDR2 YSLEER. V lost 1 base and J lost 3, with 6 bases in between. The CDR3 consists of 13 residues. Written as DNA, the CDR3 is TGCGCCAGCAGCCAAGGGTGGCACACTGAAGCTTTCTTT. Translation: CASSQGWHTEAFF.

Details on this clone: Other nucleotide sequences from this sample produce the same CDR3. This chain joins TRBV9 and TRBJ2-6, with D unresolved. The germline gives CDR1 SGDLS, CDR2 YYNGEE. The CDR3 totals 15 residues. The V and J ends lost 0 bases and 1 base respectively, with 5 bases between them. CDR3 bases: TGTGCCAGCAGCGTAGCAGGATCTGGGGCCAACGTCCTGACTTTC. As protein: CASSVAGSGANVLTF.

The chain's CDR3 is CAWSILTRTQPQHF. CDR3 in DNA: TGTGCCTGGAGTATACTAACGAGGACTCAGCCCCAGCATTTT. The chain is built from TRBV30 and TRBJ1-5, with D uncertain. The germline CDR1 and CDR2 sequences are GTSNPN and SVGIG (reference sequence). The CDR3 is 14 amino acids. V lost 2 bases and J 6 bases, leaving 14 bases between the germline ends.